The present entry profiles one T cell receptor beta chain with its context. The antigen is not known. This entry comes from a study of cytomegalovirus exposure and HLA in healthy donors. In the study overall: An analysis done earlier identified about 100 million unique TCR beta sequences from about 179 million T cells. Some 85 million unique TCRs, all from HLA-typed donors, were included in an early release of the data. Notes on the study in general: Some TCR beta chains (over 150 of them) were listed as cytomegalovirus-associated. In a later analysis, a missense DCLRE1C variant was linked to TCR beta V- and J-gene trimming.

13 Jbeta primers and 60 Vbeta primers were used for the PCR. TCRdb's copy holds only in-frame clones and misses some; the assay was immunoSEQ multiplex PCR. The sample holds about 170,000 clones, approximately 80% seen once. Material for sequencing was PBMCs. The TCR comes from a male donor in good health and CMV-seronegative.

In nucleotides, the CDR3 is TGTGCCAGCAGCTCTTTTGGGCGGGAAACCCCTCAGCCCCAGCATTTT. Protein product: CASSSFGRETPQPQHF. V usage is TRBV16 and J usage is TRBJ1-5, with unresolved D. This CDR3 is 16 amino acids long. The V and J ends lost 5 bases and 6 bases respectively, with 20 bases between them. Germline V gene sequence: CDR1 KGHSY, CDR2 FQNENV.